This passage covers 27 T cell receptor beta chains from one sample sequenced in a study of T cell responses to AZD1222 COVID-19 vaccine. Data came from immunoSEQ multiplex PCR; TCRdb stores just in-frame clones and leaves some out. The sample shows 150,000 or so clones, about 89% of them seen only once. The sequenced sample was peripheral blood, obtained 28 days after the second AZD1222 dose. The origin of the receptors is an adult who received the AZD1222 COVID-19 vaccine.

The V and J genes are TRBV25-1 and TRBJ2-1; maybe TRBD1 (5 bases). This CDR3 is 15 amino acids long. Germline values: CDR1 MGHDK, CDR2 SYGVNS. Between the trimmed V and J ends, which lost 2 bases and 5 bases, there was a span of 13 bases. The CDR3 is CASSEIGAGDNEQFF. In nucleotides, the CDR3 is TGTGCCAGCAGTGAAATAGGGGCCGGAGACAATGAGCAGTTCTTC.

The chain carries TRBV7-2 and TRBJ2-3; 7 bases are shared with TRBD2. CDR3 length: 15 amino acids. Germline CDR1 and CDR2: SGHTA and FQGNSA. V gave up 3 bases and J gave up 2 bases; unmatched junction bases: 5. The CDR3 here is CASSFMGRVTDTQYF. DNA for the CDR3: TGTGCCAGCAGCTTTATGGGGAGGGTCACAGATACGCAGTATTTT. Full variable domain (rest looked up from reference TRBV7-2 and TRBJ2-3): GAGVSQSPSNKVTEKGKDVELRCDPISGHTALYWYRQSLGQGLEFLIYFQGNSAPDKSGLPSDRFSAERTGGSVSTLTIQRTQQEDSAVYLCASSFMGRVTDTQYFGPGTRLTVL.

CDR3 bases: TGTGCCAGCTCACTCCGGGACAGGGCTACGGACTATGGCTACACCTTC. It translates to CASSLRDRATDYGYTF. J is TRBJ1-2 and V is TRBV18, with TRBD1 identical over 9 bases. The CDR3 is 16 amino acids. Germline V lookup: CDR1 KGHSH, CDR2 LQKENI. Trimming removed 4 bases from V and 3 bases from J; junction bases left unmatched: 9.

This clone appeared a single time. The V gene is TRBV7-6, the J gene TRBJ2-1, with a weak D call TRBD2 (5 bases). Germline CDR1 and CDR2: SGHVS and FNYEAQ. This CDR3 comprises 16 residues. V lost 2 bases to trimming and J lost 7 bases, with 18 bases between them. The CDR3 reads CASSLFGRDPTNEQFF. CDR3 in DNA: TGTGCCAGCAGCTTATTTGGACGGGATCCCACGAATGAGCAGTTCTTC. The variable domain in full, completed from reference TRBV7-6 and TRBJ2-1, reads GAGVSQSPRYKVTKRGQDVALRCDPISGHVSLYWYRQALGQGPEFLTYFNYEAQQDKSGLPNDRFSAERPEGSISTLTIQRTEQRDSAMYRCASSLFGRDPTNEQFFGPGTRLTVL.

The V gene is TRBV2, the J gene TRBJ2-2; possibly TRBD1 for D (7 bases). The CDR3 extends over 14 amino acids. The germline V and J ends were trimmed by 10 bases and 11 bases, with 23 bases remaining between them. Germline V lookup: CDR1 SNHLY, CDR2 FYNNEI. The CDR3 protein is CATRGRTGESELFF. The CDR3 DNA reads TGTGCCACCAGGGGGAGGACGGGAGAAAGTGAGCTGTTTTTT.

The V and J genes are TRBV7-9 and TRBJ1-1; D remains unclear. V was pared by 3 bases and J by 6 bases, with 17 bases between. This CDR3 has 15 residues. The germline CDR1 and CDR2 sequences are SEHNR and FQNEAQ (reference sequence). The CDR3 DNA reads TGTGCCAGCAGCTTTTCGCCTCCCTCGGACGCTGAAGCTTTCTTT. The encoded protein is CASSFSPPSDAEAFF.

The chain employs TRBV21-1 and TRBJ1-5; TRBD1, the table's D call, was not compared with the DNA. TRBV21-1 is noted as a pseudogene. CDR3 length: 18 residues. Here the CDR3 DNA reads TGTGCCAGCAGCAAAGGCATTTATGTTAGACAGAGCAATCAGCCCCAGCATTTT. This translates into CASSKGIYVRQSNQPQHF.

V gene TRBV2 combines with J gene TRBJ2-1, with no clear D. In germline, CDR1 is SNHLY, CDR2 FYNNEI. V was cut by 1 base and J by 10 bases, with 8 bases left in between. CDR3 size: 12 residues. CDR3 region: CASSEESWEQFF. In DNA, the CDR3 is TGTGCCAGCAGTGAAGAGAGCTGGGAGCAGTTCTTC.

V and J are TRBV6-2 or TRBV6-3 and TRBJ1-6; unclear D gene. This CDR3 comprises 13 residues. Germline assignment: CDR1 MNHEY and CDR2 SVGEGT. The V end was cut by 6 bases, the J end by 4 bases, with 7 bases between. The CDR3 sequence: CASSQEYNSPLHF. The CDR3 nucleotides read TGTGCCAGCAGCCAAGAGTATAATTCACCCCTCCACTTT.

The chain is built from TRBV6-2 or TRBV6-3 and TRBJ2-1; D gene unclear. Trimming removed 6 bases from V and 9 bases from J, with 15 bases in between. The CDR3 has 13 residues. The germline V gene encodes CDR1 MNHEY and CDR2 SVGEGT. The chain's CDR3 is CASSRTSDREQFF. The CDR3 DNA reads TGTGCCAGCAGCCGTACATCAGATCGTGAGCAGTTCTTC.

The genes are TRBV7-3 and TRBJ2-2, with D perhaps given as TRBD1 or TRBD2 (5 bases each). This CDR3 comprises 16 residues. Germline V gene data show CDR1 as SGHTA and CDR2 as FQGTGA. Deletions cut 1 base from V and 7 bases from J, with 16 bases between. Written as DNA, the CDR3 is TGTGCCAGCAGCTTAATAGGAGAGGGGCAGGGCGGGGAGCTGTTTTTT. Its translation is CASSLIGEGQGGELFF.

The CDR3 loop is CASSDTRGYGEQYF. For the CDR3, the DNA is TGTGCCAGCAGTGATACGCGGGGATACGGCGAGCAGTACTTC. The chain is built from TRBV2 and TRBJ2-7; weak D call: TRBD2 (6 bases). CDR1 SNHLY and CDR2 FYNNEI come from the germline V gene. This CDR3 contains 14 residues. Trimming took off 3 bases at V and 6 bases at J, with 15 bases between the two ends.

This rearrangement joins TRBV19 to TRBJ2-1; D might be TRBD2 (6 bases). The CDR3 is 17 amino acids. The germline V gene has CDR1 LNHDA and CDR2 SQIVND (reference sequence). Trimming took off 5 bases at V and 0 bases at J, with 17 bases between the two ends. CDR3 sequence: CASSPQLAHSSYNEQFF. The CDR3 coding sequence is TGTGCCAGTAGTCCCCAACTAGCCCATAGCTCCTACAATGAGCAGTTCTTC.

The rearrangement uses TRBV2 and TRBJ1-2; D call uncertain. V lost 5 bases, J lost 2 bases, and 6 bases lay in between. Germline lookup yields CDR1 SNHLY and CDR2 FYNNEI. This CDR3 has 12 residues. The chain's CDR3 is CASSPPNYGYTF. The CDR3 region has the DNA TGTGCCAGCAGTCCCCCCAACTATGGCTACACCTTC.

The V and J genes are TRBV6-1 and TRBJ1-2, with a tentative D call TRBD1 (5 bases). The CDR3 contains 15 residues. Trimming stripped 3 bases from V and 6 bases from J, with 17 bases between. Germline V gene data show CDR1 as MNHNS and CDR2 as SASEGT. For the CDR3, the DNA is TGTGCCAGCAGTGACGGCGGCAGGGCTTGGGATGGCTACACCTTC. It yields the protein CASSDGGRAWDGYTF.

This chain joins TRBV25-1 and TRBJ2-5, with D possibly TRBD1 on 6 matching bases. V was pared by 4 bases and J by 2 bases, with 14 bases between. The germline gives CDR1 MGHDK, CDR2 SYGVNS. The CDR3 spans 15 residues. The CDR3 bases are TGTGCCAGCAGTGCCCCGGGACATACTCAAGAGACCCAGTACTTC. Protein sequence: CASSAPGHTQETQYF. The full variable domain, in which reference TRBV25-1 and TRBJ2-5 provide the parts outside the CDR3, is EADIYQTPRYLVIGTGKKITLECSQTMGHDKMYWYQQDPGMELHLIHYSYGVNSTEKGDLSSESTVSRIRTEHFPLTLESARPSHTSQYLCASSAPGHTQETQYFGPGTRLLVL.

This rearrangement joins TRBV18 to TRBJ2-1; D remains ambiguous. V dropped 1 base and J dropped 0 bases, with 10 bases sitting between them. Germline V gene data show CDR1 as KGHSH and CDR2 as LQKENI. The CDR3 extends over 16 amino acids. The CDR3 region has the DNA TGTGCCAGCTCACCACGGGTCGGCCTCTCCTACAATGAGCAGTTCTTC. It translates to CASSPRVGLSYNEQFF.

This rearrangement joins TRBV5-8 to TRBJ1-1, with a tentative D call TRBD1 (6 bases). Per the germline V gene, CDR1 is SGHTS and CDR2 is YDEGEE. This CDR3 is built from 16 residues. V dropped 1 base and J dropped 1 base, with 14 bases sitting between them. The CDR3 region is CASSLYIVGGNTEAFF. CDR3 in DNA: TGTGCCAGCAGCTTGTATATTGTAGGGGGGAACACTGAAGCTTTCTTT.

The V call is TRBV19, the J call TRBJ2-1, with a weak D call TRBD2 (6 bases). CDR3 size: 15 residues. The V end lost 5 bases, the J end lost 6 bases, and 17 bases lay between the germline ends. CDR1 and CDR2 from the germline V gene are LNHDA and SQIVND (reference sequence). The CDR3 protein is CASSPTRESRNEQFF. The DNA for the CDR3 is TGTGCCAGTAGTCCGACTAGAGAGTCGCGCAATGAGCAGTTCTTC.

The rearrangement links TRBV20-1 to TRBJ2-5, with a weak D call TRBD1 (5 bases). Germline V lookup: CDR1 DFQATT, CDR2 SNEGSKA (reference sequence). V lost 3 bases, J lost 2 bases, and 10 bases lay in between. This CDR3 is built from 13 residues. The CDR3 protein is CSASGRTQETQYF. The CDR3 nucleotides read TGCAGTGCTAGTGGGCGGACACAAGAGACCCAGTACTTC.

The chain recombines TRBV9 with TRBJ1-3; D gene ambiguous. The CDR3 is 14 residues long. Trimming shortened V by 4 bases and J by 3 bases, and 11 bases separated the two germline ends. The germline CDR1 and CDR2 sequences are SGDLS and YYNGEE. The CDR3 protein is CASSSRRRGNTIYF. CDR3 sequence (DNA): TGTGCCAGCAGCTCTCGGAGGCGTGGAAACACCATATATTTT. Based on the CDR3 plus reference TRBV9 and TRBJ1-3, the full variable domain is DSGVTQTPKHLITATGQRVTLRCSPRSGDLSVYWYQQSLDQGLQFLIQYYNGEERAKGNILERFSAQQFPDLHSELNLSSLELGDSALYFCASSSRRRGNTIYFGEGSWLTVV.

The chain carries TRBV4-1 and TRBJ1-1; D not certain. This CDR3 comprises 15 residues. Trimming left V 7 bases short and J 1 base short, with 16 bases between. Germline CDR1 is MGHRA and CDR2 is YSYEKL. The CDR3 nucleotides are TGCGCCAGCAAACGCACCGAATCGGGGAACACTGAAGCTTTCTTT. Protein sequence: CASKRTESGNTEAFF.

The rearrangement uses TRBV24-1 and TRBJ1-5; tentatively, D is TRBD1 (6 bases). Between the trimmed V and J ends, which lost 6 bases and 4 bases, there was a span of 9 bases. Germline lookup yields CDR1 KGHDR and CDR2 SFDVKD. This CDR3 comprises 13 residues. This CDR3 is CATSPQGNQPQHF. CDR3 DNA sequence: TGTGCCACCAGTCCGCAGGGGAATCAGCCCCAGCATTTT.

The V gene is TRBV19, the J gene TRBJ1-6; D not certain. Germline V gene lookup returns CDR1 LNHDA and CDR2 SQIVND (reference sequence). V gave up 2 bases and J gave up 9 bases, with 11 bases separating them. The CDR3 has 14 residues. The CDR3 loop is CASSILEGTSPLHF. In DNA form, the CDR3 reads TGTGCCAGTAGTATACTGGAGGGCACTTCACCCCTCCACTTT.

The chain links TRBV5-4 to TRBJ1-2; 7 positions agree with TRBD1. From germline, CDR1 is SGHNT and CDR2 YYREEE (reference sequence). With 4 bases clipped from V and 8 bases from J, the junction kept 8 bases outside the gene matches. This CDR3 has 13 residues. CDR3 in amino acids: CASSNRQGGGYTF. Written as DNA, the CDR3 is TGTGCCAGCAGCAACCGACAGGGCGGCGGCTACACCTTC.

The chain joins TRBV18 to TRBJ2-7; D perhaps matches TRBD1 (5 bases). CDR1 is KGHSH and CDR2 is LQKENI in the germline V gene. The CDR3 has 16 amino acids. Trimming took off 1 base at V and 4 bases at J, with 17 bases between the two ends. In nucleotides, the CDR3 is TGTGCCAGCTCACCACTAAAGGGGCCGAAGTTGTACGAGCAGTACTTC. It codes for CASSPLKGPKLYEQYF.

V gene TRBV6-2 or TRBV6-3 combines with J gene TRBJ1-5, with a tentative D call TRBD1 (6 bases). CDR1 is MNHEY and CDR2 is SVGEGT in the germline V gene. CDR3 length: 15 amino acids. Trimming took 5 bases from V and 3 from J, leaving 14 bases between them. CDR3 amino acids: CASSPPGGDNQPQHF. The CDR3 DNA is TGTGCCAGCAGTCCCCCGGGGGGCGACAATCAGCCCCAGCATTTT.